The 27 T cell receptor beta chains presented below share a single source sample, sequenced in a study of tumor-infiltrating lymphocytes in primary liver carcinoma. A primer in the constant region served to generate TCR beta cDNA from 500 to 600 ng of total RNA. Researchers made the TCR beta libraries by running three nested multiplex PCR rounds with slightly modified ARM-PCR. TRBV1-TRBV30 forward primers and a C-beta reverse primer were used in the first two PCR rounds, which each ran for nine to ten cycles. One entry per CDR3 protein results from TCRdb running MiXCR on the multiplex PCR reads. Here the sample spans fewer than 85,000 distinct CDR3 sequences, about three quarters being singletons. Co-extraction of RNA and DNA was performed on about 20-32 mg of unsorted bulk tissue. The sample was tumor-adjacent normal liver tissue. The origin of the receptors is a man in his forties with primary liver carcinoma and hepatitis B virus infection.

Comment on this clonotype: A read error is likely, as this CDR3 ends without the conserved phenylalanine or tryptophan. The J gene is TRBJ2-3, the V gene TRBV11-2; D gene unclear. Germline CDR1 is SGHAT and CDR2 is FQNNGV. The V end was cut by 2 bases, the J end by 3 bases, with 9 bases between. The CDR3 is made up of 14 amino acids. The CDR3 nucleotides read TGTGCCAGCAGCTTAAAGGTTAGTACAGATACGCAGTATTAT. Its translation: CASSLKVSTDTQYY.

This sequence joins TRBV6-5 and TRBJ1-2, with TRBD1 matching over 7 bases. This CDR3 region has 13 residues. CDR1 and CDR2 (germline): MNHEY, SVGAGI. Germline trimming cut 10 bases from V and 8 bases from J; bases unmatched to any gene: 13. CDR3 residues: CANCPRQGFGYTF. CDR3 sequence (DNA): TGTGCCAACTGTCCGAGACAGGGTTTCGGCTACACCTTC.

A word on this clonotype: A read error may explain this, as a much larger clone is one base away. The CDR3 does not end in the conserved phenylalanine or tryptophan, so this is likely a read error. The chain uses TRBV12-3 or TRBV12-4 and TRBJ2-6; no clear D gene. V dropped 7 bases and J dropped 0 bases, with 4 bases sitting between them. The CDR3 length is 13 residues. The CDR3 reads CASTISGANVLTL. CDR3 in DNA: TGTGCCAGCACCATCTCTGGGGCCAACGTCCTGACTCTC.

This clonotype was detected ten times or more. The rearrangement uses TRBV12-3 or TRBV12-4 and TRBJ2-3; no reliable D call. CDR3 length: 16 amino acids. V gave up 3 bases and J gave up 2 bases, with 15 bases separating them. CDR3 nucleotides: TGTGCCAGCAGTTTTTCCGCCCCGAGAAACACAGATACGCAGTATTTT. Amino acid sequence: CASSFSAPRNTDTQYF.

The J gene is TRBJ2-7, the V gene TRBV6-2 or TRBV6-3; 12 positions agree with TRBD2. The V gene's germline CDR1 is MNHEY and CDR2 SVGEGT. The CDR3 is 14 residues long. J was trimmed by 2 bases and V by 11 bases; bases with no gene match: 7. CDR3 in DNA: TGTGCCGACAGGAGACTAGCGGGAGCCTACGAGCAGTACTTC. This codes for CADRRLAGAYEQYF.

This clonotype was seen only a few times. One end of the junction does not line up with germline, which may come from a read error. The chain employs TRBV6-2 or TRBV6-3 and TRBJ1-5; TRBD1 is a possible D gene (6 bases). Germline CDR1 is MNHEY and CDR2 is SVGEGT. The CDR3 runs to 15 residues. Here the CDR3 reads CASSSDSYSNQPQHF. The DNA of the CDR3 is TGTGCCAGCAGTTCGGACAGTTATAGTAATCAGCCCCAACATTTT.

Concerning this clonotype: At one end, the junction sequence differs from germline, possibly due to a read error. The CDR3 protein is CIVEPGQGKGYNEQFF. The CDR3 coding sequence is TGCATCGTTGAACCCGGACAGGGAAAAGGATACAATGAGCAGTTCTTC. The V call is TRBV29-1, the J call TRBJ2-1, with 8 bases identical to TRBD1. This CDR3 contains 16 residues. Germline V CDR1 and CDR2: SQVTM, ANQGSEA.

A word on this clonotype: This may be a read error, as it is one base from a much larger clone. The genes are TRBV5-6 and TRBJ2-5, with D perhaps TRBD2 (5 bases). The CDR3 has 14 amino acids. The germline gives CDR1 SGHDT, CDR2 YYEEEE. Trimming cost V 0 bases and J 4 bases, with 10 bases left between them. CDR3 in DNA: TGTGCCAGCAGCTTGGAGGCTAGCCGAGAGACCCAGTACTTC. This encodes CASSLEASRETQYF.

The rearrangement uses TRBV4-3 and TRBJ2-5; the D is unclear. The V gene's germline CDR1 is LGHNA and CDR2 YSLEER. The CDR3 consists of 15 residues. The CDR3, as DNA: TGCATCAGCAGCCAAGATCCGGCTAGTCAAGAGACCCAGTACTTC. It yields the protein CISSQDPASQETQYF.

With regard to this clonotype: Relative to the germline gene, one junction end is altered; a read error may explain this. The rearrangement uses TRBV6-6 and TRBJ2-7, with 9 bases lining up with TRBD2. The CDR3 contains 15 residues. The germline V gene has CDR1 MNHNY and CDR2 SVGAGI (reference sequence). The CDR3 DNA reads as TGTACCAGCAGTTACGCAGCGGGAGGCTCCTACGAGCAATACTTC. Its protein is CTSSYAAGGSYEQYF.

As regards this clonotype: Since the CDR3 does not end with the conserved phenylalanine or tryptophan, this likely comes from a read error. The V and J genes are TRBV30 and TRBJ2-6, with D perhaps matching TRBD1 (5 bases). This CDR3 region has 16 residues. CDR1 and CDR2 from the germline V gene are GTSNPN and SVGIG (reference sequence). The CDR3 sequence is CAWNVPPISGANVLTY. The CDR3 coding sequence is TGTGCCTGGAATGTACCGCCGATCTCTGGGGCCAACGTTCTGACTTAC.

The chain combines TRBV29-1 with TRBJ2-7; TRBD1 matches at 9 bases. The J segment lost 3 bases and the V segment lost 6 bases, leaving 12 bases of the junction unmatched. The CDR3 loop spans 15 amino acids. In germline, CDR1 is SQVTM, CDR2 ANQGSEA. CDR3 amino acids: CSVGLTTGGNYEQYF. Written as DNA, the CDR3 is TGCAGCGTCGGACTTACGACAGGGGGTAACTACGAGCAGTACTTC.

Written as DNA, the CDR3 is TGTGCCAGCAGTTACCTAACAGGGTGGACGGATACGCAGTATTTT. Translating gives CASSYLTGWTDTQYF. The chain uses TRBV6-2 or TRBV6-3 and TRBJ2-3; possibly TRBD1 for D (6 bases). V was shortened by 2 bases and J by 6 bases, with 15 bases between the two germline ends. CDR3 size: 15 residues. Per germline, CDR1 MNHEY and CDR2 SVGEGT.

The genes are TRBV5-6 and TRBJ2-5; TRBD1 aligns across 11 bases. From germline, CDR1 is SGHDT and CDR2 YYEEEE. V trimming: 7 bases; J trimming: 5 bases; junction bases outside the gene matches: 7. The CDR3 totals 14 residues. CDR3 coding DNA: TGTGCCAGCGACACCGGGACAGGGGGGGAGACCCAGTACTTC. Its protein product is CASDTGTGGETQYF.

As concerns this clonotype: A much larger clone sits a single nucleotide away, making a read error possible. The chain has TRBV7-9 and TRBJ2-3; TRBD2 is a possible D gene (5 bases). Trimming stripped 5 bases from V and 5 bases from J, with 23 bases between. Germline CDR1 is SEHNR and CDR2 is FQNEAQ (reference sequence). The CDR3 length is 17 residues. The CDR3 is CASSKFTERWRLDTQYF. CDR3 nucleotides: TGTGCCAGCAGCAAGTTCACCGAGCGGTGGAGACTAGATACGCAGTATTTT.

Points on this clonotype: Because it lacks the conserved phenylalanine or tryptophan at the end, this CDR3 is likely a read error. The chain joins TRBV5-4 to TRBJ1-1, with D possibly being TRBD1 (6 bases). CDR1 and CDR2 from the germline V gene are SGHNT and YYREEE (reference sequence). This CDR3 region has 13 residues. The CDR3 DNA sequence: TGTGCCAGCGGCTTGACTGGTGGGGGCAAAGCTTTCTCT. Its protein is CASGLTGGGKAFS.

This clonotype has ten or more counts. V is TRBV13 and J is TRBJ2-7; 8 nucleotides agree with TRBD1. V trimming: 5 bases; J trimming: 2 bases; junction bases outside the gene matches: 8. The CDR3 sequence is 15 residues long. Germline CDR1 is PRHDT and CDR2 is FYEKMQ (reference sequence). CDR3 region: CASSPLPDRAYEQYF. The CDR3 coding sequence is TGTGCCAGCAGCCCCCTACCGGACAGGGCCTACGAGCAGTACTTC.

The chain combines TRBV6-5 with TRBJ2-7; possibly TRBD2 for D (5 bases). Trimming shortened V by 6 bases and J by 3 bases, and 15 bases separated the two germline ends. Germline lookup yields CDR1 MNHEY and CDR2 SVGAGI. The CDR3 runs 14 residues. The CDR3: CASSPTSEGYEQYF. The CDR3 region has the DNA TGTGCCAGCAGCCCAACAAGTGAGGGCTACGAGCAGTACTTC.

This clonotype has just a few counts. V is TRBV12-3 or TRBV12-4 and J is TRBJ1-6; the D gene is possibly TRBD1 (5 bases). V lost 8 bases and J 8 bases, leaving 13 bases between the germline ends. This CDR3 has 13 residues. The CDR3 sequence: CASSSGGDSPLHF. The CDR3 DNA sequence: TGTGCCAGCTCATCGGGGGGGGATTCACCCCTCCACTTT.

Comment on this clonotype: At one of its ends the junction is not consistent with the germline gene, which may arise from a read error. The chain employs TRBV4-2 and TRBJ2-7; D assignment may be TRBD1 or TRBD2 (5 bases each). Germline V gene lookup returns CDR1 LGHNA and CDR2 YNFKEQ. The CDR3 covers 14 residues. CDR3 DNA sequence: TGTACCAGCAGCCCCGGGACGGGTAACTACGACCAGTACTTC. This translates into CTSSPGTGNYDQYF.

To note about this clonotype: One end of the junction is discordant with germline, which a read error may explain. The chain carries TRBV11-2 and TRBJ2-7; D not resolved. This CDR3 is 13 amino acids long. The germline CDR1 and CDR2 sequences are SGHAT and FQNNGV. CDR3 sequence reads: CANSSDNTYEQYF. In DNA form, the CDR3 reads TGTGCCAACAGCTCCGACAACACCTACGAGCAGTACTTC. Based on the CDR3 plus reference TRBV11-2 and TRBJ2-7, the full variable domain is EAGVAQSPRYKIIEKRQSVAFWCNPISGHATLYWYQQILGQGPKLLIQFQNNGVVDDSQLPKDRFSAERLKGVDSTLKIQPAKLEDSAVYLCANSSDNTYEQYFGPGTRLTVT.

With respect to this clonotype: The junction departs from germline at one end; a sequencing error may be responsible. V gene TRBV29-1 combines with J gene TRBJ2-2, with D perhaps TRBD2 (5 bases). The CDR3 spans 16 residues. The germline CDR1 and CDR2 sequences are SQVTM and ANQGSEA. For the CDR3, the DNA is TGCAGCGTTGAAAACCCCCTGGAGACCAACACCGGGGAGCTGTCTTTT. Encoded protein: CSVENPLETNTGELSF.

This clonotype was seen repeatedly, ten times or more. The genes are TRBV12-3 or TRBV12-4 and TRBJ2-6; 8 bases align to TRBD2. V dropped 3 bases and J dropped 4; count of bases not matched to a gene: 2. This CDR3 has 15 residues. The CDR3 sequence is CASSFGGRGANVLTF. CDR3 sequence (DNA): TGTGCCAGCAGTTTCGGCGGGAGGGGGGCCAACGTCCTGACTTTC.

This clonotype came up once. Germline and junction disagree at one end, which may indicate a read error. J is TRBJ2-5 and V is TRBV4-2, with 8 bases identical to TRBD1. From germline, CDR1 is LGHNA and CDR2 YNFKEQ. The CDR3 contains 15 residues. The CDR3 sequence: CASNQDTGGFETQYF. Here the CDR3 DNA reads TGTGCCAGCAACCAAGATACAGGGGGGTTCGAGACCCAGTACTTC.

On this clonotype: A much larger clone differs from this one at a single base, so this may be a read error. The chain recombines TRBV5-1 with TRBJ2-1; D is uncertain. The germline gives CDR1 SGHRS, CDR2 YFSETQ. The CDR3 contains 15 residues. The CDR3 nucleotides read TGCGTCAGCAGCTTGGACGGGCCTCACTACAATGAGCAGTTCTTC. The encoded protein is CVSSLDGPHYNEQFF.

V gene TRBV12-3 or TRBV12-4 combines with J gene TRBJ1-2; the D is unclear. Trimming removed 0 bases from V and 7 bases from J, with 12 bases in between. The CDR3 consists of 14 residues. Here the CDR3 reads CASSLALGKGGYTF. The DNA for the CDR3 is TGTGCCAGCAGTTTAGCGCTGGGGAAAGGTGGCTACACCTTC.

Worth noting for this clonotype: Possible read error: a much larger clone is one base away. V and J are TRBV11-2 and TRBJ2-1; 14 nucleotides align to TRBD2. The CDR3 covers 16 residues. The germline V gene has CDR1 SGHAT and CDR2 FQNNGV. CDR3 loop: CAGSYSSTSGRGGGFF. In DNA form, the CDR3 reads TGTGCCGGCAGCTACTCTTCGACTAGCGGGAGGGGAGGCGGGTTCTTC.